These 18 T cell receptor beta chains were all obtained from the same sample, sequenced in a study of T cell repertoires in cytomegalovirus infection. TCRdb re-called the reads through MiXCR, storing one row per CDR3 protein. Here the sample spans about 440,000 distinct CDR3 sequences, under 40% being singletons. The sequenced sample was PBMCs. Receptors originate from a human donor in good health (CMV status not recorded). Some clones in this sample may be carry-over from other donors' samples.

This rearrangement joins TRBV29-1 to TRBJ1-1; tentative D call: TRBD1 (5 bases). The CDR3 consists of 11 residues. The V and J ends lost 5 bases and 1 base respectively, with 5 bases between them. Per the germline V gene, CDR1 is SQVTM and CDR2 is ANQGSEA. CDR3 DNA sequence: TGCAGCGTTACAGGGAACACTGAAGCTTTCTTT. It is translated as CSVTGNTEAFF.

This CDR3 is CASSYPGRPDYTF. The CDR3 nucleotides are TGTGCCAGCAGTTACCCGGGCAGGCCGGACTACACCTTC. The V call is TRBV6-2 or TRBV6-3, the J call TRBJ1-2; D unclear. V was clipped by 2 bases and J by 10 bases, with 14 bases between them. This CDR3 has 13 amino acids. CDR1 MNHEY and CDR2 SVGEGT come from the germline V gene.

This clonotype was seen a handful of times. The gene calls are TRBV2 and TRBJ1-3; the match to TRBD1 covers 7 bases. V gave up 10 bases and J gave up 2 bases; unmatched junction bases: 2. CDR1 and CDR2 from the germline V gene are SNHLY and FYNNEI. The CDR3 runs 12 residues. The CDR3 region is CANGTAGNTIYF. The CDR3, as DNA: TGTGCCAACGGGACAGCTGGAAACACCATATATTTT.

This clonotype was counted ten times or more. The V and J genes are TRBV4-1 and TRBJ2-7; tentative D call: TRBD2 (5 bases). The CDR3 has 13 amino acids. Trimming stripped 0 bases from V and 3 bases from J, with 6 bases between. Germline-derived CDR1 and CDR2 are MGHRA and YSYEKL. The CDR3 spells CASSQETNYEQYF. The CDR3 nucleotides read TGCGCCAGCAGCCAAGAGACTAACTACGAGCAGTACTTC.

The rearrangement uses TRBV20-1 and TRBJ2-7, with D perhaps matching TRBD1 or TRBD2 (6 bases each). The CDR3 spans 15 residues. The V gene lost 1 base and the J gene lost 1 base, with 14 bases spanning the gap. CDR1 is DFQATT, CDR2 SNEGSKA, per germline (reference sequence). The CDR3 region is CSARGRGNPSYEQYF. The DNA of the CDR3 is TGCAGTGCTAGAGGGAGGGGGAACCCGTCCTACGAGCAGTACTTC.

This CDR3 reads CASSLDEDQPQHF. The CDR3 DNA reads as TGTGCCAGCAGCCTGGACGAGGATCAGCCCCAGCATTTT. This rearrangement joins TRBV7-9 to TRBJ1-5; D is undetermined. Trimming cost V 5 bases and J 5 bases, with 10 bases left between them. The CDR3 length is 13 residues. Germline V gives CDR1 SEHNR, CDR2 FQNEAQ (reference sequence).

This clonotype was seen more than once but under ten times. The genes are TRBV3-1 and TRBJ2-5; 9 nucleotides align to TRBD2. This CDR3 region has 17 residues. Germline CDR1 LGHDT, CDR2 YNNKEL (reference sequence). With V trimmed by 1 base and J by 1 base, 7 bases remained unmatched. The CDR3 bases are TGTGCCAGCAGCCAAGGAAATAGCGGGGGCGGCCAAGAGACCCAGTACTTC. Its protein product is CASSQGNSGGGQETQYF.

V is TRBV6-5 and J is TRBJ2-5; possible D gene TRBD1, 5 bases. V was shortened by 4 bases and J by 5 bases, with 11 bases between the two germline ends. The CDR3 is 13 residues long. Germline V gene lookup returns CDR1 MNHEY and CDR2 SVGAGI. The DNA for the CDR3 is TGTGCCAGCAGTTGGGGCCCCCGGGAGACCCAGTACTTC. Its protein is CASSWGPRETQYF.

With regard to this clonotype: A read error may be the cause here, since a much bigger clone is one base away. The V call is TRBV7-6, the J call TRBJ2-5; D possibly corresponds to TRBD1 (5 bases). This CDR3 contains 14 residues. The germline CDR1 and CDR2 sequences are SGHVS and FNYEAQ. As DNA, the CDR3 is TGTGCCAGCCGCTTAGACCAGGGCGTGGAGACCCAGTACTTC. It codes for CASRLDQGVETQYF.

The chain is built from TRBV7-2 and TRBJ1-5; tentatively, D is TRBD1 (5 bases). Looked up from germline, CDR1 is SGHTA and CDR2 is FQGNSA. The V end lost 1 base, the J end lost 1 base, and 14 bases lay between the germline ends. The CDR3 length is 17 residues. The DNA of the CDR3 is TGTGCCAGCAGCTTAGGGGGCGGGGTTCGAAGCAATCAGCCCCAGCATTTT. Translation gives CASSLGGGVRSNQPQHF.

This clonotype was detected ten times or more. The V and J genes are TRBV7-2 and TRBJ1-4; D remains unclear. CDR1 SGHTA and CDR2 FQGNSA come from the germline V gene. CDR3 length: 15 residues. V lost 5 bases to trimming and J lost 0 bases, with 10 bases between them. CDR3 protein: CASSDTRATNEKLFF. The DNA of the CDR3 is TGTGCCAGCAGCGACACCAGAGCAACTAATGAAAAACTGTTTTTT. Using reference TRBV7-2 and TRBJ1-4 for the parts outside the CDR3, the full variable domain is GAGVSQSPSNKVTEKGKDVELRCDPISGHTALYWYRQSLGQGLEFLIYFQGNSAPDKSGLPSDRFSAERTGGSVSTLTIQRTQQEDSAVYLCASSDTRATNEKLFFGSGTQLSVL.

The chain recombines TRBV28 with TRBJ2-7; 11 positions agree with TRBD2. This CDR3 has 18 amino acids. The V and J ends lost 1 base and 5 bases, in that order; junction bases with no gene match: 13. CDR1 MDHEN and CDR2 SYDVKM come from the germline V gene. CDR3 bases: TGTGCCAGCAGTTTATTAGGGGTTCTAGCGGGGGGCTATAACGAGCAGTACTTC. Its protein is CASSLLGVLAGGYNEQYF.

The CDR3 spells CSAYGTGLTSSYNSPLHF. The CDR3 coding sequence is TGCAGTGCGTATGGGACAGGGCTAACGAGCTCCTATAATTCACCCCTCCACTTT. The V gene is TRBV20-1, the J gene TRBJ1-6, with TRBD1 identical over 9 bases. Trimming at V came to 6 bases and at J to 0 bases, leaving 12 bases not matched to a gene. The germline gives CDR1 DFQATT, CDR2 SNEGSKA (reference sequence). The CDR3 contains 18 residues.

The chain links TRBV28 to TRBJ2-7, with D tentatively TRBD1 (6 bases). This CDR3 spans 18 amino acids. V shed 1 base and J shed 2 bases, with 21 bases lying between them. Germline V gene sequence: CDR1 MDHEN, CDR2 SYDVKM. Here the CDR3 reads CASSLYVVTGINAYEQYF. For the CDR3, the DNA is TGTGCCAGCAGTTTATATGTTGTCACAGGGATAAACGCCTACGAGCAGTACTTC.

This clonotype appeared many times. The J gene is TRBJ1-2, the V gene TRBV4-1; TRBD1 matches at 9 bases. CDR1 is MGHRA and CDR2 is YSYEKL in the germline V gene. The CDR3 is 14 residues long. J was trimmed by 8 bases and V by 4 bases; bases with no gene match: 8. CDR3 DNA sequence: TGCGCCAGCAGCCTCGGGGGACAGGGCAGCGGCTACACCTTC. Its translation: CASSLGGQGSGYTF.

V is TRBV6-1 and J is TRBJ2-3, with D uncertain. Trimming took off 2 bases at V and 2 bases at J, with 11 bases between the two ends. CDR3 length equals 15 residues. Germline V gene sequence: CDR1 MNHNS, CDR2 SASEGT. CDR3 sequence: CASSEMWLSTDTQYF. CDR3 nucleotides: TGTGCCAGCAGTGAAATGTGGCTTTCCACAGATACGCAGTATTTT.

The V call is TRBV7-9, the J call TRBJ2-7; D perhaps matches TRBD2 (6 bases). CDR1 is SEHNR, CDR2 FQNEAQ, per germline (reference sequence). V was trimmed by 10 bases and J by 0 bases, leaving 10 bases between them. The CDR3 extends over 12 amino acids. For the CDR3, the DNA is TGTGCCACCGGGACTGACTCCTACGAGCAGTACTTC. Amino acids: CATGTDSYEQYF. Variable domain in full (rest from reference TRBV7-9 and TRBJ2-7): DTGVSQNPRHKITKRGQNVTFRCDPISEHNRLYWYRQTLGQGPEFLTYFQNEAQLEKSRLLSDRFSAERPKGSFSTLEIQRTEQGDSAMYLCATGTDSYEQYFGPGTRLTVT.

This chain connects TRBV15 to TRBJ2-5; TRBD1 aligns across 8 bases. The trim removed 3 bases at V and 4 bases at J, leaving 7 bases unmatched. This CDR3 is 15 amino acids long. Per germline, CDR1 LNHNV and CDR2 YYDKDF (reference sequence). DNA of the CDR3: TGTGCCACCAGCAGTGAAGGACAGGGAGGAGAGACCCAGTACTTC. Translating gives CATSSEGQGGETQYF. Full variable domain (remainder filled in from reference TRBV15 and TRBJ2-5): DAMVIQNPRYQVTQFGKPVTLSCSQTLNHNVMYWYQQKSSQAPKLLFHYYDKDFNNEADTPDNFQSRRPNTSFCFLDIRSPGLGDTAMYLCATSSEGQGGETQYFGPGTRLLVL.